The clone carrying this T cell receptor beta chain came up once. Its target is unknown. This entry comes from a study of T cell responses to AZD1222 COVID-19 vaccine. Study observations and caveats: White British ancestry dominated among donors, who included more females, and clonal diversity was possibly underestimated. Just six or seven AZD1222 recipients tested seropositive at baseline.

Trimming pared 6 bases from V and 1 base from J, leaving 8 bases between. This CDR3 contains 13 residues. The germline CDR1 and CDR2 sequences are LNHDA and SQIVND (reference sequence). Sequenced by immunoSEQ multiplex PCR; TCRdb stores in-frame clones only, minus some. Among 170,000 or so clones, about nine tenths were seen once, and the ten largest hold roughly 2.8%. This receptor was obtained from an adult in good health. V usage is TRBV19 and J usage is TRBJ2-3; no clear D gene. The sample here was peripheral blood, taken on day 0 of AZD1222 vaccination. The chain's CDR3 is CASRTYGTDTQYF. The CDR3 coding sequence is TGTGCCAGTAGGACATATGGCACAGATACGCAGTATTTT.